The 26 T cell receptor beta chains reported below all come from one sample, sequenced in a study of identical twins. TCRdb ran MiXCR on the 5' RACE reads and lists one entry per CDR3 protein. This sample has a few hundred thousand distinct CDR3 sequences, with around 20% found just once. The material sequenced was naive T cells sorted from blood. The receptor source for this set is a man aged 45 to 65 in good health.

The sample holds a few counts of this clonotype. Here the CDR3 reads CASSLIPSVYNEQFF. CDR3 in DNA: TGTGCCAGCAGTTTAATCCCTAGCGTATACAATGAGCAGTTCTTC. The chain recombines TRBV28 with TRBJ2-1, with D possibly TRBD2 on 6 matching bases. The CDR3 contains 15 residues. CDR1 is MDHEN and CDR2 is SYDVKM in the germline V gene. V dropped 2 bases and J dropped 4 bases, with 12 bases sitting between them.

This clonotype was counted only a few times. The CDR3 nucleotides are TGTGCCAGCAGCTTGGAGCCGGGAGCGAGAGGCTACACCTTC. It is translated as CASSLEPGARGYTF. The chain is built from TRBV5-5 and TRBJ1-2; D gene unclear. V lost 0 bases and J 8 bases, leaving 14 bases between the germline ends. Germline V lookup: CDR1 SGHKS, CDR2 YYEKEE (reference sequence). The CDR3 contains 14 residues.

This clonotype turned up a few times. The rearrangement joins TRBV30 to TRBJ2-7; tentatively, D is TRBD1 (6 bases). V lost 8 bases and J 0 bases, leaving 14 bases between the germline ends. The CDR3 is made up of 13 amino acids. Germline CDR1 is GTSNPN and CDR2 is SVGIG (reference sequence). CDR3 bases: TGTGCCGTGGACGGGACATCCTCCTACGAGCAGTACTTC. Its protein product is CAVDGTSSYEQYF.

A single count supports this clonotype. The chain combines TRBV9 with TRBJ2-5, with D hard to call. The germline V gene has CDR1 SGDLS and CDR2 YYNGEE. V was trimmed by 0 bases and J by 2 bases, leaving 11 bases between them. CDR3 length equals 15 residues. The CDR3 coding sequence is TGTGCCAGCAGCGTAGCTCAGCGTAGTCAAGAGACCCAGTACTTC. It yields the protein CASSVAQRSQETQYF.

The genes are TRBV5-1 and TRBJ2-1; either TRBD1 or TRBD2 may fit D (5 bases each). This CDR3 is 15 amino acids long. Germline CDR1 and CDR2: SGHRS and YFSETQ. V lost 2 bases, J lost 9 bases, and 18 bases lay in between. CDR3 residues: CASSFRDSGRGEQFF. The CDR3, as DNA: TGCGCCAGCAGCTTCCGAGACTCAGGGAGAGGTGAGCAGTTCTTC.

This clonotype has a count of ten or more. The chain couples TRBV6-4 to TRBJ2-1, with 8 bases lining up with TRBD1. CDR3 length: 16 amino acids. Germline CDR1 reads MRHNA; CDR2 reads SNTAGT. After removal of 6 bases from V and 4 bases from J, the junction contained 11 bases not matched to a gene. CDR3 in amino acids: CASSEDRGPPYNEQFF. In DNA, the CDR3 is TGTGCCAGCAGCGAAGACAGGGGACCCCCTTACAATGAGCAGTTCTTC.

In its sample, this clonotype was seen a few times. This chain links TRBV7-9 with TRBJ1-2; a weak D match, TRBD1 (5 bases). Per germline, CDR1 SEHNR and CDR2 FQNEAQ (reference sequence). This CDR3 contains 15 residues. V gave up 4 bases and J gave up 4 bases, with 16 bases separating them. For the CDR3, the DNA is TGTGCCAGCAGCTCTCCTATGGGACTGCTCTATGGCTACACCTTC. Translating gives CASSSPMGLLYGYTF.

This clonotype was recorded a few times. The chain couples TRBV5-1 to TRBJ2-1; TRBD2 aligns across 9 bases. Germline-derived CDR1 and CDR2 are SGHRS and YFSETQ. Losses at the gene ends were 7 bases for V and 6 bases for J; bases not matched to a gene: 5. The CDR3 covers 13 residues. CDR3: CASGLAGTNEQFF. CDR3 nucleotide sequence: TGCGCCAGCGGGCTAGCGGGGACCAATGAGCAGTTCTTC.

The V gene is TRBV25-1, the J gene TRBJ2-5; TRBD2 might be the D (6 bases). V gave up 5 bases and J gave up 4 bases, with 14 bases separating them. The CDR3 is 14 amino acids. CDR1 and CDR2 (germline): MGHDK, SYGVNS. The CDR3 DNA reads TGTGCCAGCAGTCACCGGGGGATTGGAGAGACCCAGTACTTC. It encodes CASSHRGIGETQYF.

The chain combines TRBV28 with TRBJ2-1; 8 bases fit TRBD2. Per germline, CDR1 MDHEN and CDR2 SYDVKM. This CDR3 has 18 amino acids. J lost 1 base, V lost 3 bases, and 11 bases had no gene match. CDR3 residues: CASSLYRGGILSYNEQFF. Here the CDR3 DNA reads TGTGCCAGCAGTTTGTACCGGGGGGGGATTCTATCCTACAATGAGCAGTTCTTC.

This clonotype was seen only a few times. V usage is TRBV7-2 and J usage is TRBJ2-7; D unclear. The germline V gene has CDR1 SGHTA and CDR2 FQGNSA. V lost 0 bases and J 6 bases, leaving 9 bases between the germline ends. This CDR3 spans 13 amino acids. The CDR3 coding sequence is TGTGCCAGCAGCTTAGCCTTTCAAGGCGAGCAGTACTTC. Amino acids: CASSLAFQGEQYF.

This clonotype was counted only a few times. This chain uses TRBV11-2 with TRBJ2-7, with D hard to call. The V and J ends lost 5 bases and 3 bases respectively, with 5 bases between them. Germline CDR1 and CDR2: SGHAT and FQNNGV. The CDR3 totals 11 residues. Here the CDR3 reads CASSVDYEQYF. CDR3 coding DNA: TGTGCCAGCAGCGTTGACTACGAGCAGTACTTC.

This clonotype was detected many times. The chain carries TRBV4-3 and TRBJ2-5, with 9 bases matching TRBD1. The germline V gene encodes CDR1 LGHNA and CDR2 YSLEER. Losses at the gene ends were 4 bases for V and 7 bases for J; bases not matched to a gene: 7. This CDR3 has 14 residues. The CDR3 coding sequence is TGCGCCAGCAGCCTTGGGACAGGGACACGGACCCAGTACTTC. Translating it yields CASSLGTGTRTQYF.

The table lists this clonotype with a few counts. The rearrangement joins TRBV4-2 to TRBJ2-3; D ambiguous. CDR1 is LGHNA and CDR2 is YNFKEQ in the germline V gene. CDR3 length: 14 amino acids. The germline V and J ends were trimmed by 3 bases and 2 bases, with 9 bases remaining between them. CDR3 in amino acids: CASSHGSPTDTQYF. CDR3 nucleotides: TGTGCCAGCAGCCACGGATCACCCACAGATACGCAGTATTTT.

This clonotype was seen only a few times. The chain couples TRBV7-9 to TRBJ2-2, with a tentative D call TRBD1 (5 bases). Germline CDR1 and CDR2: SEHNR and FQNEAQ (reference sequence). V lost 5 bases and J 0 bases, leaving 10 bases between the germline ends. The CDR3 has 15 amino acids. DNA of the CDR3: TGTGCCAGCAGCGCGCAGGGTCCGAACACCGGGGAGCTGTTTTTT. It encodes CASSAQGPNTGELFF.

This clonotype was detected only a few times. The rearrangement links TRBV5-1 to TRBJ1-1, with D possibly TRBD1 on 5 matching bases. Per the germline V gene, CDR1 is SGHRS and CDR2 is YFSETQ. The CDR3 has 13 residues. Trimming left V 4 bases short and J 5 bases short, with 12 bases between. In nucleotides, the CDR3 is TGCGCCAGCAGCCTGGGGGAGTTAACTGAAGCTTTCTTT. This sequence encodes CASSLGELTEAFF.

V usage is TRBV11-2 and J usage is TRBJ2-1; 9 bases are a match to TRBD1. Per the germline V gene, CDR1 is SGHAT and CDR2 is FQNNGV. After removal of 4 bases from V and 9 bases from J, the junction contained 10 bases not matched to a gene. This CDR3 is built from 15 residues. The CDR3 sequence is CASSSYRGRFFEQFF. CDR3 coding DNA: TGTGCCAGCAGCTCTTACAGGGGGCGTTTCTTTGAGCAGTTCTTC.

This clonotype was picked up many times. The chain links TRBV4-2 to TRBJ2-7; D could derive from TRBD1 or TRBD2 (5 bases each). Germline loops: CDR1 LGHNA, CDR2 YNFKEQ. The length of the CDR3 is 16 residues. V was clipped by 0 bases and J by 5 bases, with 17 bases between them. The CDR3 loop is CASSQEASGHGNEQYF. CDR3 nucleotide sequence: TGTGCCAGCAGCCAAGAAGCCTCGGGGCATGGGAACGAGCAGTACTTC.

The chain uses TRBV6-2 or TRBV6-3 and TRBJ2-2; 8 nucleotides align to TRBD1. The CDR3 totals 16 residues. V trimming: 5 bases; J trimming: 6 bases; junction bases outside the gene matches: 11. CDR1 and CDR2 from the germline V gene are MNHEY and SVGEGT. CDR3 nucleotides: TGTGCCAGCAGTCTCACAGGGCAGGGGGCCGCCGGGGAGCTGTTTTTT. Amino acids: CASSLTGQGAAGELFF.

The chain has TRBV10-3 and TRBJ1-4; D is uncertain. Germline CDR1 ENHRY, CDR2 SYGVKD. V lost 6 bases, J lost 4 bases, and 3 bases lay in between. The CDR3 is made up of 11 amino acids. The DNA of the CDR3 is TGTGCCATCAGAGATAATGAAAAACTGTTTTTT. Protein product: CAIRDNEKLFF.

V and J are TRBV7-2 and TRBJ1-1, with D unresolved. Per germline, CDR1 SGHTA and CDR2 FQGNSA. Trimming took 3 bases from V and 2 from J, leaving 16 bases between them. This CDR3 spans 16 amino acids. Here the CDR3 reads CASSLSHGEVNTEAFF. The CDR3 nucleotides read TGTGCCAGCAGCTTGTCCCACGGTGAAGTAAACACTGAAGCTTTCTTT.

CDR3 in amino acids: CASSRPGQGTYEQYF. The CDR3 region has the DNA TGTGCCAGCAGTCGTCCGGGACAGGGTACCTACGAGCAGTACTTC. The chain employs TRBV6-2 or TRBV6-3 and TRBJ2-7; TRBD1 matches at 9 bases. The V gene's germline CDR1 is MNHEY and CDR2 SVGEGT. The CDR3 runs 15 residues. Unmatched junction bases numbered 7, after V lost 5 bases and J lost 2 bases.

The chain recombines TRBV20-1 with TRBJ2-5; TRBD2 might be the D (5 bases). Trimming took 2 bases from V and 3 from J, leaving 19 bases between them. The CDR3 spans 16 residues. Germline assignment: CDR1 DFQATT and CDR2 SNEGSKA (reference sequence). CDR3 amino acids: CSARPAHVGREETQYF. The DNA of the CDR3 is TGCAGTGCTAGACCCGCCCACGTGGGGAGAGAAGAGACCCAGTACTTC.

The chain is built from TRBV25-1 and TRBJ2-1; TRBD2 aligns across 11 bases. The CDR3 spans 17 residues. With 5 bases clipped from V and 2 bases from J, the junction kept 8 bases outside the gene matches. In germline, CDR1 is MGHDK, CDR2 SYGVNS. CDR3 coding DNA: TGTGCCAGCAGTCCCCTGGGACTAGCGGACGCCTACAATGAGCAGTTCTTC. Translating it yields CASSPLGLADAYNEQFF.

This rearrangement joins TRBV6-2 or TRBV6-3 to TRBJ2-7, with D tentatively TRBD2 (6 bases). Trimming shortened V by 7 bases and J by 6 bases, and 10 bases separated the two germline ends. The CDR3 has 11 amino acids. Per germline, CDR1 MNHEY and CDR2 SVGEGT. The CDR3 nucleotides read TGTGCCAGCACTGGAGGGGTCGAGCAGTACTTC. Protein: CASTGGVEQYF.

V and J are TRBV15 and TRBJ2-3, with TRBD2 matching over 8 bases. This CDR3 has 15 residues. Trimming took 1 base from V and 3 from J; bases not matched to a gene: 3. Per the germline V gene, CDR1 is LNHNV and CDR2 is YYDKDF (reference sequence). CDR3 sequence reads: CATSRVSGETDTQYF. CDR3 coding DNA: TGTGCCACCAGCAGAGTTAGCGGGGAGACAGATACGCAGTATTTT.